Described below is a single T cell receptor beta chain sequence and its context. Antigen unknown. TCRdb keeps only in-frame clones here, not all; method: immunoSEQ multiplex PCR. Found here are 20,000 to 25,000 clones, 71% of them singletons; the top ten hold about 16%. These data originate in a study of pediatric ulcerative colitis. The wider study: Seven or eight patients showed pancolitis and two showed left-sided colitis.

Per the germline V gene, CDR1 is SGHVS and CDR2 is FQNEAQ. CDR3 length: 15 amino acids. J was trimmed by 4 bases and V by 5 bases; bases with no gene match: 8. The rectum was sampled with one to two pinch biopsies at colonoscopy. Study-wide findings and caveats: This repertoire reflects total lymphocytes rather than subpopulations like regulatory T cells.

Sequenced material: gut tissue. V gene TRBV7-8 combines with J gene TRBJ1-5, with 7 bases fitting TRBD1. The sequence was obtained from a boy aged 10-17 years with severe ulcerative colitis. The CDR3 sequence: CASSVDRVGNQPQHF. DNA for the CDR3: TGTGCCAGCAGCGTAGACAGGGTGGGGAATCAGCCCCAGCATTTT.